This T cell receptor beta chain was documented in a study of T cell responses to AZD1222 COVID-19 vaccine. Whole-study results and caveats: Compared with day 0, the breadth and depth of the Spike-specific TCR repertoire rose significantly after two doses of AZD1222. Repertoires were obtained solely post-peak T cell response. Close to half of all spike-specific TCRs reportedly target regions of the variants that are unmutated.

Using immunoSEQ multiplex PCR, the repertoire was profiled, and TCRdb retains in-frame clones only, with some absent. Of under 35,000 clones listed, 88% are singletons. This clone has only one observation. Antigen specificity is unknown. The CDR3 has 15 amino acids. Germline values: CDR1 LNHDA, CDR2 SQIVND (reference sequence). V lost 5 bases to trimming and J lost 1 base, with 11 bases between them. Sequencing used peripheral blood, obtained 28 days after the second AZD1222 dose. This clonotype originated in an adult who received the AZD1222 COVID-19 vaccine. The chain recombines TRBV19 with TRBJ1-4, with a weak D call TRBD1 (6 bases). The CDR3 DNA sequence: TGTGCCAGTAGTCGACCGACAGGAACTAATGAAAAACTGTTTTTT. As protein: CASSRPTGTNEKLFF.